The 2 T cell receptor beta chains below were found in one sample sequenced in a study of blood T cell repertoires in COVID-19. Data came from immunoSEQ multiplex PCR; TCRdb stores just in-frame clones and leaves some out. This table holds some 170,000 clones, more than 85% found once. Source material: PBMCs or T cells enriched from blood (not recorded which). These receptors all come from a human donor with acute COVID-19. The donor label of this sample is uncertain.

The CDR3 DNA sequence: TGTGCCATCCGCCAGGGGGTAGGGAATTTCTTT. It encodes CAIRQGVGNFF. The J gene is TRBJ1-1, the V gene TRBV2; 7 nucleotides line up with TRBD1. The CDR3 consists of 11 residues. The trim removed 10 bases at V and 13 bases at J, leaving 12 bases unmatched. The germline V gene has CDR1 SNHLY and CDR2 FYNNEI. Complete variable domain (other parts from reference TRBV2 and TRBJ1-1): EPEVTQTPSHQVTQMGQEVILRCVPISNHLYFYWYRQILGQKVEFLVSFYNNEISEKSEIFDDQFSVERPDGSNFTLKIRSTKLEDSAMYFCAIRQGVGNFFGQGTRLTVV.

The chain combines TRBV7-2 with TRBJ2-2; D not certain. From germline, CDR1 is SGHTA and CDR2 FQGNSA. The V and J ends lost 0 bases and 4 bases respectively, with 3 bases between them. There are 13 residues in the CDR3. CDR3 region: CASSLASTGELFF. The CDR3 region has the DNA TGTGCCAGCAGCTTAGCTAGCACCGGGGAGCTGTTTTTT.